These 14 T cell receptor beta chains share one sample of origin, sequenced in a study of radiotherapy plus CTLA-4 blockade in lung cancer. Profiling relied on immunoSEQ multiplex PCR, and the TCRdb table lists in-frame clones only, not all of them. The table has 85,000 to 100,000 clones, less than 80% seen once; the top ten hold 11% to 15%. The material was peripheral blood, obtained from a patient treated with radiotherapy plus ipilimumab. These receptors originate from a human donor with non-small cell lung cancer that progressed on radiotherapy plus ipilimumab.

This clone was counted between two and nine times. This rearrangement joins TRBV7-3 to TRBJ1-2, with D hard to call. V dropped 5 bases and J dropped 1 base, with 20 bases sitting between them. The V gene's germline CDR1 is SGHTA and CDR2 FQGTGA. The CDR3 consists of 17 residues. CDR3 sequence: CASSPRSNQPSNYGYTF. The CDR3 region has the DNA TGTGCCAGCAGCCCCCGGAGCAATCAACCAAGTAACTATGGCTACACCTTC.

The chain couples TRBV18 to TRBJ2-7; D is perhaps TRBD1 or TRBD2 (5 bases each). Germline V CDR1 and CDR2: KGHSH, LQKENI. Deletions cut 3 bases from V and 0 bases from J, with 9 bases between. The CDR3 spans 14 residues. CDR3 residues: CASSPWDVSYEQYF. The CDR3 nucleotides read TGTGCCAGCTCACCCTGGGACGTCTCCTACGAGCAGTACTTC.

The rearrangement uses TRBV2 and TRBJ2-5, with D maybe TRBD1 (6 bases). Germline CDR1 is SNHLY and CDR2 is FYNNEI. The CDR3 is 15 amino acids. V was shortened by 5 bases and J by 8 bases, with 21 bases between the two germline ends. Written as DNA, the CDR3 is TGTGCCAGCAGTTTAGACAGGTTGGGCAAAGGAACCCAGTACTTC. Translation: CASSLDRLGKGTQYF.

The J gene is TRBJ1-1, the V gene TRBV19; D is unresolved. The CDR3 is made up of 13 amino acids. Trimming stripped 8 bases from V and 6 bases from J, with 16 bases between. Germline values: CDR1 LNHDA, CDR2 SQIVND (reference sequence). CDR3 sequence: CASRRGSGAEAFF. CDR3 coding DNA: TGTGCCAGTCGCCGGGGTTCGGGCGCTGAAGCTTTCTTT.

The chain is built from TRBV7-8 and TRBJ2-5; 10 nucleotides match TRBD1. The CDR3 is 16 residues long. The V gene's germline CDR1 is SGHVS and CDR2 FQNEAQ. V shed 4 bases and J 3 bases; nucleotides not matched to a gene: 8. The CDR3 here is CASSSWAGTGEETQYF. CDR3 in DNA: TGTGCCAGCAGCTCATGGGCCGGGACAGGGGAAGAGACCCAGTACTTC.

The chain couples TRBV18 to TRBJ1-4; no clear D. Germline-derived CDR1 and CDR2 are KGHSH and LQKENI. With 1 base removed from V and 8 bases from J, the gap between germline ends came to 5 bases. The length of the CDR3 is 12 residues. The CDR3 DNA reads as TGTGCCAGCTCACCACGTCTAGAAAAACTGTTTTTT. Protein product: CASSPRLEKLFF. Together with reference TRBV18 and TRBJ1-4, the CDR3 gives the full variable domain: NAGVMQNPRHLVRRRGQEARLRCSPMKGHSHVYWYRQLPEEGLKFMVYLQKENIIDESGMPKERFSAEFPKEGPSILRIQQVVRGDSAAYFCASSPRLEKLFFGSGTQLSVL.

This clone occurred a few times. The chain carries TRBV6-5 and TRBJ2-3, with 8 bases that match TRBD1. CDR1 MNHEY and CDR2 SVGAGI come from the germline V gene. The CDR3 runs to 13 residues. J gave up 4 bases and V 5 bases, and 2 bases lay outside the gene matches. CDR3 amino acids: CASSGQGPDTQYF. For the CDR3, the DNA is TGTGCCAGCAGTGGACAGGGCCCAGATACGCAGTATTTT.

The CDR3 region is CAWIKGAGGNTIYF. The CDR3 coding sequence is TGTGCCTGGATTAAGGGGGCTGGTGGAAACACCATATATTTT. The rearrangement links TRBV30 to TRBJ1-3; TRBD1 matches 7 bases. V trimming: 4 bases; J trimming: 3 bases; junction bases outside the gene matches: 6. This CDR3 comprises 14 residues. Germline-derived CDR1 and CDR2 are GTSNPN and SVGIG (reference sequence).

This chain links TRBV4-1 with TRBJ1-4; 7 positions match TRBD1. The V gene end was trimmed by 3 bases and the J gene end by 7 bases; junction bases not matched to a gene: 8. CDR1 and CDR2 (germline): MGHRA, YSYEKL. This CDR3 is 15 amino acids long. CDR3 sequence reads: CASSHPDREREKLFF. Written as DNA, the CDR3 is TGCGCCAGCAGCCATCCCGACAGGGAGCGTGAAAAACTGTTTTTT.

The chain recombines TRBV5-6 with TRBJ2-3; no firm D call. In germline, CDR1 is SGHDT, CDR2 YYEEEE. V lost 0 bases to trimming and J lost 2 bases, with 10 bases between them. CDR3 size: 15 residues. CDR3 in amino acids: CASSLAWSHTDTQYF. In nucleotides, the CDR3 is TGTGCCAGCAGCTTGGCCTGGAGCCACACAGATACGCAGTATTTT.

This clone was recorded a few times. The chain carries TRBV19 and TRBJ2-1; D uncertain. Per germline, CDR1 LNHDA and CDR2 SQIVND (reference sequence). The CDR3 loop spans 16 amino acids. Trimming removed 3 bases from V and 3 bases from J, with 15 bases in between. The CDR3 nucleotides are TGTGCCAGTAGTATTTCCCCGGCAGACATCTACAATGAGCAGTTCTTC. Translated, it gives CASSISPADIYNEQFF.

The V and J genes are TRBV10-3 and TRBJ1-1, with no clear D. With 7 bases removed from V and 1 base from J, the gap between germline ends came to 10 bases. This CDR3 contains 13 residues. CDR1 is ENHRY, CDR2 SYGVKD, per germline. Written as DNA, the CDR3 is TGTGCCATCAATAGGGCGGAGAACACTGAAGCTTTCTTT. This translates into CAINRAENTEAFF.

V usage is TRBV28 and J usage is TRBJ2-7; D perhaps matches TRBD2 (7 bases). Germline V lookup: CDR1 MDHEN, CDR2 SYDVKM. V lost 6 bases and J 2 bases, leaving 17 bases between the germline ends. This CDR3 has 15 amino acids. The CDR3, as DNA: TGTGCCAGCAGCCTGGGGGGGGCGCGACCCTACGAGCAGTACTTC. This codes for CASSLGGARPYEQYF.

DNA of the CDR3: TGCGCCAGCAGCCAAGATCTAAGGACAGATGCCTACGAGCAGTACTTC. This gives the protein CASSQDLRTDAYEQYF. The rearrangement joins TRBV4-1 to TRBJ2-7, with TRBD1 as a possible D gene (6 bases). The CDR3 contains 16 residues. Germline V gene data show CDR1 as MGHRA and CDR2 as YSYEKL. V was pared by 0 bases and J by 2 bases, with 14 bases between.